Below are 18 T cell receptor beta chains sequenced from a single sample in a study of blood T cell repertoires in COVID-19. Assay used: immunoSEQ multiplex PCR; TCRdb lists only in-frame clones, some missing. The repertoire has a few hundred thousand clones, 85% of them found once; the top ten carry 2.9%. Sequenced input: peripheral blood. The receptors were sampled from a middle-aged man who had recovered from COVID-19.

This clone appeared a single time. The chain uses TRBV5-1 and TRBJ1-1; 12 nucleotides agree with TRBD1. V shed 4 bases and J 1 base; nucleotides not matched to a gene: 8. Germline CDR1 and CDR2: SGHRS and YFSETQ. This CDR3 region has 17 residues. The CDR3 loop is CASSRGQGATENTEAFF. The CDR3 nucleotides are TGCGCCAGCAGCCGGGGACAGGGGGCTACAGAGAACACTGAAGCTTTCTTT.

The chain couples TRBV2 to TRBJ2-1; unclear D gene. V lost 7 bases and J 6 bases, leaving 13 bases between the germline ends. The germline V gene encodes CDR1 SNHLY and CDR2 FYNNEI. The CDR3 totals 13 residues. For the CDR3, the DNA is TGTGCCAGCAAACCCTTGGGCCGCAATGAGCAGTTCTTC. Protein product: CASKPLGRNEQFF.

Turning to this clone: The sample carries other DNA sequences with the same CDR3. The gene calls are TRBV7-2 and TRBJ2-1; the D gene is possibly TRBD2 (5 bases). V lost 1 base to trimming and J lost 1 base, with 5 bases between them. This CDR3 is built from 14 residues. Germline V gene sequence: CDR1 SGHTA, CDR2 FQGNSA. CDR3 loop: CASSLGLSYNEQFF. The CDR3 coding sequence is TGTGCCAGCAGCTTAGGACTATCCTACAATGAGCAGTTCTTC.

The chain employs TRBV4-2 and TRBJ2-7; D gene ambiguous. V was pared by 0 bases and J by 7 bases, with 7 bases between. Germline CDR1 LGHNA, CDR2 YNFKEQ. This CDR3 region has 12 residues. In nucleotides, the CDR3 is TGTGCCAGCAGCCAAGAGCCCGGGGAGCAGTACTTC. This sequence encodes CASSQEPGEQYF.

This chain connects TRBV27 to TRBJ2-1; 9 bases are shared with TRBD2. Looked up from germline, CDR1 is MNHEY and CDR2 is SMNVEV (reference sequence). This CDR3 has 16 residues. The junction had 5 bases not matched to a gene; V was cut back by 5 bases and J by 0 bases. Here the CDR3 DNA reads TGTGCCAGCAGTAAAACACTAGCGGGCTCCTACAATGAGCAGTTCTTC. The encoded protein is CASSKTLAGSYNEQFF.

This rearrangement joins TRBV24-1 to TRBJ2-5; no definite D call. Germline V gene lookup returns CDR1 KGHDR and CDR2 SFDVKD. The V and J ends lost 7 bases and 8 bases respectively, with 16 bases between them. The CDR3 spans 13 residues. CDR3 sequence (DNA): TGTGCCACCAGCGGTAACCTGGGCCCTACCCAGTACTTC. This translates into CATSGNLGPTQYF.

V usage is TRBV5-1 and J usage is TRBJ2-3, with a tentative D call TRBD1 (5 bases). The CDR3 totals 14 residues. Germline V gives CDR1 SGHRS, CDR2 YFSETQ. V lost 4 bases and J lost 0, with 9 bases in between. DNA of the CDR3: TGCGCCAGCAGCGATGGACAAAGCACAGATACGCAGTATTTT. This codes for CASSDGQSTDTQYF.

This clone has only a few counts. The rearrangement joins TRBV7-6 to TRBJ1-6; D gene ambiguous. Per the germline V gene, CDR1 is SGHVS and CDR2 is FNYEAQ. The CDR3 spans 15 residues. V was clipped by 0 bases and J by 6 bases, with 9 bases between them. The CDR3 here is CASSLAAGLNSPLHF. For the CDR3, the DNA is TGTGCCAGCAGCTTAGCGGCCGGACTTAATTCACCCCTCCACTTT.

This clone was seen a handful of times. This sequence joins TRBV28 and TRBJ1-5; D gene uncertain. Germline CDR1 reads MDHEN; CDR2 reads SYDVKM. The CDR3 loop spans 12 amino acids. Deletions cut 5 bases from V and 5 bases from J, with 7 bases between. The CDR3 here is CASSLLHQPQHF. For the CDR3, the DNA is TGTGCCAGCAGTCTACTACATCAGCCCCAGCATTTT.

This chain joins TRBV5-4 and TRBJ1-2, with 9 bases matching TRBD1. Germline V gives CDR1 SGHNT, CDR2 YYREEE (reference sequence). After removal of 3 bases from V and 2 bases from J, the junction contained 2 bases not matched to a gene. CDR3 length: 14 amino acids. Written as DNA, the CDR3 is TGTGCCAGCAGCTCCGGACAGGGGAACTATGGCTACACCTTC. It specifies CASSSGQGNYGYTF.

The rearrangement links TRBV6-5 to TRBJ2-1; D is unresolved. There are 13 residues in the CDR3. The germline gives CDR1 MNHEY, CDR2 SVGAGI. V was pared by 7 bases and J by 5 bases, with 12 bases between. The CDR3 region has the DNA TGTGCCAGCACGGCGGCTCTTAACAATGAGCAGTTCTTC. Encoded protein: CASTAALNNEQFF.

The chain is built from TRBV27 and TRBJ1-6; no firm D call. The CDR3 loop spans 16 amino acids. V was cut by 5 bases and J by 10 bases, with 21 bases left in between. Germline loops: CDR1 MNHEY, CDR2 SMNVEV (reference sequence). CDR3 loop: CASSDHSSGTNSPLHF. The CDR3 nucleotides are TGTGCCAGCAGTGACCACAGTAGCGGAACTAACTCACCCCTCCACTTT.

The chain recombines TRBV5-8 with TRBJ1-2; no reliable D call. This CDR3 region has 15 residues. Germline CDR1 SGHTS, CDR2 YDEGEE. Trimming pared 1 base from V and 4 bases from J, leaving 14 bases between. The CDR3 region is CASSLRPTGSYGYTF. The DNA for the CDR3 is TGTGCCAGCAGCTTGAGGCCGACCGGGAGCTATGGCTACACCTTC.

This chain joins TRBV14 and TRBJ2-7, with TRBD2 identical over 9 bases. Germline lookup yields CDR1 SGHDN and CDR2 FVKESK. This CDR3 spans 16 amino acids. V lost 4 bases and J lost 3; bases outside the gene matches: 10. CDR3 bases: TGTGCCAGCAGCCTGACCGGACTAGCGCGAAACTACGAGCAGTACTTC. Translating gives CASSLTGLARNYEQYF.

This clone was recorded only once. This rearrangement joins TRBV28 to TRBJ1-2, with 7 bases identical to TRBD1. Per the germline V gene, CDR1 is MDHEN and CDR2 is SYDVKM. The CDR3 runs 13 residues. J gave up 7 bases and V 8 bases, and 10 bases lay outside the gene matches. The CDR3 spells CASRLVGGSGYTF. As DNA, the CDR3 is TGTGCCAGCCGCCTGGTAGGGGGCAGTGGCTACACCTTC.

The gene calls are TRBV30 and TRBJ1-2, with D unclear. Per the germline V gene, CDR1 is GTSNPN and CDR2 is SVGIG (reference sequence). The CDR3 runs to 16 residues. V lost 2 bases, J lost 0 bases, and 16 bases lay in between. CDR3 DNA: TGTGCCTGGAGTCCTTATGGGAGTTCGTCTAACTATGGCTACACCTTC. Protein: CAWSPYGSSSNYGYTF.

V gene TRBV29-1 combines with J gene TRBJ2-5; 10 bases map to TRBD1. The CDR3 extends over 12 amino acids. The V gene's germline CDR1 is SQVTM and CDR2 ANQGSEA. Trimming removed 1 base from V and 7 bases from J; junction bases left unmatched: 0. The CDR3 coding sequence is TGCAGCGTTGAAGGGACAGGGGGGACCCAGTACTTC. This gives the protein CSVEGTGGTQYF.

This clone was seen a single time. The chain has TRBV6-2 or TRBV6-3 and TRBJ2-7, with D hard to call. This CDR3 spans 14 amino acids. Germline lookup yields CDR1 MNHEY and CDR2 SVGEGT. V was trimmed by 3 bases and J by 5 bases, leaving 14 bases between them. For the CDR3, the DNA is TGTGCCAGCAGTTATAGTAACGCGTACCACGAGCAGTACTTC. Protein product: CASSYSNAYHEQYF.